The 15 T cell receptor beta chains below were found in one sample sequenced in a study of response to subunit inactivated influenza vaccine. TCRdb passed the RT-PCR reads through MiXCR, listing each CDR3 protein once. This table has about 780,000 distinct CDR3 sequences, approximately 18% appearing once. Sequencing used PBMCs from blood, obtained more than 4 days after vaccination. These receptors were taken from a man in his fifties who received an inactivated influenza vaccine.

The table lists this clonotype with many counts. This rearrangement joins TRBV4-2 to TRBJ2-7, with D perhaps matching TRBD2 (6 bases). Trimming left V 0 bases short and J 2 bases short, with 17 bases between. The CDR3 has 17 amino acids. Germline assignment: CDR1 LGHNA and CDR2 YNFKEQ. The DNA for the CDR3 is TGTGCCAGCAGCCAAGATTTCGGGCTAGCGACAACCTACGAGCAGTACTTC. Translation gives CASSQDFGLATTYEQYF.

This clonotype was seen more than once but under ten times. The genes are TRBV20-1 and TRBJ1-5; D is unclear. Trimming took off 0 bases at V and 2 bases at J, with 14 bases between the two ends. The CDR3 is 16 residues long. Germline CDR1 DFQATT, CDR2 SNEGSKA (reference sequence). CDR3 sequence reads: CSAREPLGSGNQPQHF. The DNA of the CDR3 is TGCAGTGCTAGAGAACCCCTTGGGTCTGGCAATCAGCCCCAGCATTTT.

The chain couples TRBV4-2 to TRBJ1-6, with 7 bases lining up with TRBD1. CDR1 and CDR2 (germline): LGHNA, YNFKEQ. CDR3 length: 16 residues. The trim removed 0 bases at V and 9 bases at J, leaving 8 bases unmatched. Here the CDR3 DNA reads TGTGCCAGCAGCCAAGATTTACAGGGGAGTAGTTCACCCCTCCACTTT. Its protein product is CASSQDLQGSSSPLHF.

This clonotype was found a few times. The CDR3 here is CSARDTLAGGETQYF. The DNA for the CDR3 is TGCAGTGCTAGAGATACACTAGCGGGCGGGGAGACCCAGTACTTC. J is TRBJ2-5 and V is TRBV20-1, with TRBD2 matching over 9 bases. This CDR3 is 15 amino acids long. The V gene's germline CDR1 is DFQATT and CDR2 SNEGSKA (reference sequence). J gave up 5 bases and V 0 bases, and 7 bases lay outside the gene matches.

The V call is TRBV3-1, the J call TRBJ1-2, with D unclear. The CDR3 runs to 15 residues. Germline assignment: CDR1 LGHDT and CDR2 YNNKEL (reference sequence). V was cut by 4 bases and J by 7 bases, with 19 bases left in between. The CDR3 DNA sequence: TGTGCCAGCAGCCCAAGTATGACGGGCTACTCTGGCTACACCTTC. Amino acid sequence: CASSPSMTGYSGYTF.

This clonotype has a count of ten or more. The V and J genes are TRBV20-1 and TRBJ2-1; perhaps TRBD2 as D (5 bases). Deletions cut 1 base from V and 6 bases from J, with 19 bases between. The germline V gene encodes CDR1 DFQATT and CDR2 SNEGSKA (reference sequence). The CDR3 runs to 16 residues. The CDR3 spells CSARGWGGRYVNEQFF. The DNA for the CDR3 is TGCAGTGCTAGAGGGTGGGGTGGGAGATACGTCAATGAGCAGTTCTTC.

This clonotype has a handful of counts. This rearrangement joins TRBV20-1 to TRBJ1-1; D is possibly TRBD1 (5 bases). Germline CDR1 DFQATT, CDR2 SNEGSKA (reference sequence). Trimming stripped 3 bases from V and 4 bases from J, with 15 bases between. The CDR3 contains 14 residues. The CDR3 here is CSARRGHQGTEAFF. Here the CDR3 DNA reads TGCAGTGCTAGGAGAGGACACCAGGGCACTGAAGCTTTCTTT.

The chain is built from TRBV10-2 and TRBJ2-3; D remains ambiguous. The length of the CDR3 is 13 residues. Per the germline V gene, CDR1 is WSHSY and CDR2 is SAAADI. V was trimmed by 6 bases and J by 0 bases, leaving 7 bases between them. For the CDR3, the DNA is TGCGCCAGCAGGGAACTTAGCACAGATACGCAGTATTTT. This codes for CASRELSTDTQYF.

Here the CDR3 reads CSAARTYNEQFF. In DNA form, the CDR3 reads TGCAGTGCCGCGCGGACATACAATGAGCAGTTCTTC. The chain carries TRBV20-1 and TRBJ2-1; possibly TRBD1 for D (5 bases). V was cut by 6 bases and J by 4 bases, with 10 bases left in between. The CDR3 is made up of 12 amino acids. Per the germline V gene, CDR1 is DFQATT and CDR2 is SNEGSKA (reference sequence).

This clonotype was counted only a few times. This chain joins TRBV5-1 and TRBJ2-5; 7 nucleotides align to TRBD1. CDR3 length: 15 amino acids. V lost 0 bases and J lost 3; bases outside the gene matches: 5. Germline CDR1 and CDR2: SGHRS and YFSETQ. DNA of the CDR3: TGCGCCAGCAGCTTGGAGGGGACAGTGAAAGAGACCCAGTACTTC. This codes for CASSLEGTVKETQYF.

This clonotype was observed at least ten times. The J gene is TRBJ1-1, the V gene TRBV29-1; D is undetermined. There are 16 residues in the CDR3. Trimming removed 1 base at V and 7 bases at J, with 22 bases between. CDR1 is SQVTM and CDR2 is ANQGSEA in the germline V gene. In DNA form, the CDR3 reads TGCAGCGTTGAAGGGCCGCCAGGTGGGAGGACCGGTGAAGCTTTCTTT. It is translated as CSVEGPPGGRTGEAFF.

A remark on this clonotype: The junction does not match germline at one end; this may be a read error. The chain carries TRBV5-1 and TRBJ2-7; D is tentatively TRBD1 or TRBD2 (5 bases each). Germline V gene data show CDR1 as SGHRS and CDR2 as YFSETQ. The CDR3 runs to 14 residues. The CDR3 loop reads CDSSLGTQSYEQYF. In DNA form, the CDR3 reads TGCGACAGCAGCCTAGGGACGCAGAGCTACGAGCAGTACTTC.

The J gene is TRBJ2-1, the V gene TRBV6-2 or TRBV6-3, with 10 nucleotides matching TRBD2. Trimming removed 2 bases from V and 4 bases from J; junction bases left unmatched: 11. Germline-derived CDR1 and CDR2 are MNHEY and SVGEGT. This CDR3 contains 18 residues. CDR3 DNA sequence: TGTGCCAGCAGTTACACACAACCGGGACTAGCGTATTACAATGAGCAGTTCTTC. Protein: CASSYTQPGLAYYNEQFF.

The table lists this clonotype with a few counts. The rearrangement links TRBV7-9 to TRBJ2-5; 8 nucleotides align to TRBD1. Germline V gives CDR1 SEHNR, CDR2 FQNEAQ (reference sequence). The CDR3 contains 15 residues. J was trimmed by 0 bases and V by 8 bases; bases with no gene match: 8. The CDR3: CASPPPRGHQETQYF. The CDR3 DNA is TGTGCCAGCCCCCCGCCCAGGGGGCACCAAGAGACCCAGTACTTC.

This clonotype was recorded at least ten times. The chain carries TRBV4-3 and TRBJ2-2; TRBD2 aligns across 8 bases. The CDR3 is 15 residues long. Trimming at V came to 4 bases and at J to 6 bases, leaving 7 bases not matched to a gene. Germline CDR1 reads LGHNA; CDR2 reads YSLEER. This CDR3 is CASSRLAGSAGELFF. The DNA of the CDR3 is TGCGCCAGCAGCCGGCTAGCGGGCTCTGCCGGGGAGCTGTTTTTT.